The next 21 T cell receptor beta chains were all read from a single sample in a study of cytotoxic CD8 clonotypes in ibrutinib-treated CLL. Some clones are missing from TCRdb's copy, which holds only in-frame ones; the method was immunoSEQ multiplex PCR. The table lists more than 110,000 clones, 91% of them singletons, with approximately 11% in the top ten. Source: PBMCs, taken after 12 months of ibrutinib treatment. The receptors originated from a human donor with chronic lymphocytic leukemia.

This chain links TRBV27 with TRBJ2-7; D tentatively fits TRBD1 or TRBD2 (5 bases each). Germline assignment: CDR1 MNHEY and CDR2 SMNVEV (reference sequence). The CDR3 spans 12 residues. Trimming removed 3 bases from V and 3 bases from J, with 6 bases in between. This CDR3 is CASSFGGYEQYF. In DNA form, the CDR3 reads TGTGCCAGCAGTTTTGGGGGCTACGAGCAGTACTTC.

The V gene is TRBV14, the J gene TRBJ2-1; D ambiguous. V gave up 3 bases and J gave up 3 bases, with 18 bases separating them. The CDR3 loop spans 17 amino acids. Germline V CDR1 and CDR2: SGHDN, FVKESK. As DNA, the CDR3 is TGTGCCAGCAGCCACGTGTCCAATACTTTTTTCTACAATGAGCAGTTCTTC. Translated: CASSHVSNTFFYNEQFF.

V and J are TRBV27 and TRBJ1-2; TRBD1 is a possible D gene (5 bases). This CDR3 contains 14 residues. V was trimmed by 6 bases and J by 8 bases, leaving 19 bases between them. Germline CDR1 MNHEY, CDR2 SMNVEV (reference sequence). This chain's CDR3 is CASSLRGLSSGYTF. The CDR3, as DNA: TGTGCCAGCAGCCTCCGGGGACTATCATCAGGCTACACCTTC.

This CDR3 reads CASSTGSTDTQYF. CDR3 DNA: TGTGCCAGCTCAACCGGTAGTACAGATACGCAGTATTTT. J is TRBJ2-3 and V is TRBV18; D gene ambiguous. Germline V gene lookup returns CDR1 KGHSH and CDR2 LQKENI. Trimming cost V 5 bases and J 3 bases, with 9 bases left between them. The length of the CDR3 is 13 residues.

The rearrangement uses TRBV21-1 and TRBJ1-5. TRBV21-1 is designated a pseudogene. This CDR3 has 16 amino acids. The CDR3 protein is CASSKAPGDSNQPQHF. The DNA for the CDR3 is TGTGCCAGCAGCAAAGCGCCAGGAGATAGCAATCAGCCCCAGCATTTT.

The genes are TRBV18 and TRBJ1-1; D remains ambiguous. The germline gives CDR1 KGHSH, CDR2 LQKENI. Trimming shortened V by 1 base and J by 4 bases, and 13 bases separated the two germline ends. CDR3 length equals 15 residues. The CDR3 DNA reads TGTGCCAGCTCACCACTGTACGGGGTGAGCACTGAAGCTTTCTTT. Its protein is CASSPLYGVSTEAFF.

In DNA, the CDR3 is TGTGCCAGCAGCGGATCGCAGTACCCAGGTAAGTACTTC. Amino acid sequence: CASSGSQYPGKYF. The V and J genes are TRBV21-1 and TRBJ2-4; the table names TRBD1, a call not compared with the DNA. TRBV21-1 is flagged as a pseudogene. This CDR3 contains 13 residues.

The CDR3 reads CASHTSTANTGELFF. DNA for the CDR3: TGTGCCAGCCATACTAGCACAGCGAACACCGGGGAGCTGTTTTTT. The J gene is TRBJ2-2, the V gene TRBV28; possibly TRBD2 for D (6 bases). Germline CDR1 and CDR2: MDHEN and SYDVKM. This CDR3 spans 15 amino acids. V was trimmed by 8 bases and J by 0 bases, leaving 13 bases between them. Variable domain in full (rest from reference TRBV28 and TRBJ2-2): DVKVTQSSRYLVKRTGEKVFLECVQDMDHENMFWYRQDPGLGLRLIYFSYDVKMKEKGDIPEGYSVSREKKERFSLILESASTNQTSMYLCASHTSTANTGELFFGEGSRLTVL.

The chain joins TRBV7-3 to TRBJ1-1; tentatively, D is TRBD1 (5 bases). There are 13 residues in the CDR3. V lost 4 bases, J lost 1 base, and 7 bases lay in between. CDR1 is SGHTA, CDR2 FQGTGA, per germline. The CDR3 reads CASSSRGNTEAFF. CDR3 DNA: TGTGCCAGCAGCTCAAGGGGGAACACTGAAGCTTTCTTT.

The chain recombines TRBV28 with TRBJ2-3; either TRBD1 or TRBD2 may fit D (5 bases each). This CDR3 region has 15 residues. Germline CDR1 reads MDHEN; CDR2 reads SYDVKM. V was shortened by 3 bases and J by 2 bases, with 12 bases between the two germline ends. The CDR3 coding sequence is TGTGCCAGCAGTTTTACGGGACCACACACAGATACGCAGTATTTT. Its translation is CASSFTGPHTDTQYF. The whole variable domain, filled in from reference TRBV28 and TRBJ2-3, reads DVKVTQSSRYLVKRTGEKVFLECVQDMDHENMFWYRQDPGLGLRLIYFSYDVKMKEKGDIPEGYSVSREKKERFSLILESASTNQTSMYLCASSFTGPHTDTQYFGPGTRLTVL.

This chain joins TRBV28 and TRBJ2-1; 8 bases are shared with TRBD2. V lost 2 bases to trimming and J lost 2 bases; unmatched junction nucleotides: 2. Germline CDR1 and CDR2: MDHEN and SYDVKM. This CDR3 region has 15 residues. Here the CDR3 reads CASSLGGGPYNEQFF. The CDR3 bases are TGTGCCAGCAGTTTAGGCGGGGGGCCCTACAATGAGCAGTTCTTC.

The table lists this clone with a count of one. The chain is built from TRBV27 and TRBJ1-1; D is uncertain. Germline assignment: CDR1 MNHEY and CDR2 SMNVEV (reference sequence). The CDR3 consists of 15 residues. Between the trimmed V and J ends, which lost 2 bases and 4 bases, there was a span of 14 bases. The CDR3 loop is CASSLNARPTTEAFF. Here the CDR3 DNA reads TGTGCCAGCAGTTTAAACGCGAGGCCTACCACTGAAGCTTTCTTT.

V is TRBV7-9 and J is TRBJ2-7, with TRBD2 as a possible D gene (6 bases). The germline V and J ends were trimmed by 4 bases and 2 bases, with 15 bases remaining between them. The CDR3 runs to 15 residues. Germline-derived CDR1 and CDR2 are SEHNR and FQNEAQ (reference sequence). CDR3 region: CASSSGLPLPYEQYF. The CDR3 nucleotides read TGTGCCAGCAGCTCGGGACTGCCATTACCCTACGAGCAGTACTTC.

The V gene is TRBV27, the J gene TRBJ2-7; D gene ambiguous. The V gene's germline CDR1 is MNHEY and CDR2 SMNVEV (reference sequence). The CDR3 runs 12 residues. Trimming took off 1 base at V and 6 bases at J, with 7 bases between the two ends. This chain's CDR3 is CASSLFGREQYF. The CDR3 DNA sequence: TGTGCCAGCAGTTTATTTGGCCGCGAGCAGTACTTC.

The chain carries TRBV7-6 and TRBJ2-5; 7 bases agree with TRBD2. The CDR3 extends over 15 amino acids. Germline V gene lookup returns CDR1 SGHVS and CDR2 FNYEAQ. V trimming: 3 bases; J trimming: 5 bases; junction bases outside the gene matches: 9. The CDR3 nucleotides are TGTGCCAGCAGCTTTGCCGGCGGGAGCGGGGAGACCCAGTACTTC. It codes for CASSFAGGSGETQYF.

This clone was seen once. The gene calls are TRBV5-1 and TRBJ1-1; D perhaps matches TRBD1 (5 bases). Germline loops: CDR1 SGHRS, CDR2 YFSETQ. This CDR3 has 12 amino acids. V was trimmed by 5 bases and J by 8 bases, leaving 13 bases between them. The chain's CDR3 is CASSDWTQEAFF. CDR3 in DNA: TGCGCCAGCAGTGATTGGACACAGGAAGCTTTCTTT.

The rearrangement uses TRBV19 and TRBJ2-7, with 7 nucleotides matching TRBD1. J gave up 3 bases and V 3 bases, and 8 bases lay outside the gene matches. Germline assignment: CDR1 LNHDA and CDR2 SQIVND (reference sequence). This CDR3 contains 15 residues. CDR3 sequence (DNA): TGTGCCAGTAGTATTATGACAGGGCGACACTACGAGCAGTACTTC. Translated, it gives CASSIMTGRHYEQYF.

The genes are TRBV14 and TRBJ2-1; D uncertain. Germline-derived CDR1 and CDR2 are SGHDN and FVKESK. The CDR3 runs to 12 residues. V was shortened by 3 bases and J by 9 bases, with 9 bases between the two germline ends. The CDR3 bases are TGTGCCAGCAGCCATGTTGGGCTTGAGCAGTTCTTC. Translated: CASSHVGLEQFF.

The V call is TRBV19, the J call TRBJ2-3, with D possibly TRBD1 on 5 matching bases. CDR1 is LNHDA, CDR2 SQIVND, per germline (reference sequence). The CDR3 runs to 16 residues. Trimming left V 3 bases short and J 3 bases short, with 16 bases between. CDR3 protein: CASSIGQGVRTDTQYF. CDR3 sequence (DNA): TGTGCCAGTAGTATCGGGCAGGGTGTGAGGACAGATACGCAGTATTTT.

Concerning this clone itself: A read error may account for a junction end that differs from germline. This rearrangement joins TRBV13 to TRBJ1-1; TRBD1 is a possible D gene (6 bases). The germline CDR1 and CDR2 sequences are PRHDT and FYEKMQ (reference sequence). The CDR3 loop spans 14 amino acids. The CDR3 is CASSLGQTFPEAFF. The CDR3 coding sequence is TGTGCCAGCAGCCTAGGACAGACCTTCCCGGAAGCTTTCTTT.

This clone was detected once. The chain employs TRBV19 and TRBJ2-3, with D perhaps matching TRBD2 (6 bases). Deletions cut 8 bases from V and 2 bases from J, with 11 bases between. Per the germline V gene, CDR1 is LNHDA and CDR2 is SQIVND (reference sequence). The CDR3 has 13 amino acids. Here the CDR3 reads CASCSGYTDTQYF. The CDR3 coding sequence is TGTGCCAGTTGTAGCGGATACACAGATACGCAGTATTTT.